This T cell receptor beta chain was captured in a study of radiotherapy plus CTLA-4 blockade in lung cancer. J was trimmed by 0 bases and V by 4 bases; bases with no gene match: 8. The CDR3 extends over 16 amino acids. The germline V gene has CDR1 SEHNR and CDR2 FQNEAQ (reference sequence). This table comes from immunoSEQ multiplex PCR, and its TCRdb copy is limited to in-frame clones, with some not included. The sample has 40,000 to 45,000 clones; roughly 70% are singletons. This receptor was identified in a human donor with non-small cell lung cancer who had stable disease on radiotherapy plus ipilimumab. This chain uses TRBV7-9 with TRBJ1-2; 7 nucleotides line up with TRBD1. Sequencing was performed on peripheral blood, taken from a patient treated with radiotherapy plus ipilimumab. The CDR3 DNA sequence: TGTGCCAGCAGCTCCTATGGACAGGAAGCTAACTATGGCTACACCTTC. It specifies CASSSYGQEANYGYTF.